The entry that follows covers one T cell receptor beta chain sequence. The germline CDR1 and CDR2 sequences are ENHRY and SYGVKD. With 3 bases clipped from V and 3 bases from J, the junction kept 5 bases outside the gene matches. The CDR3 sequence is 15 residues long. Data came from immunoSEQ multiplex PCR; TCRdb stores just in-frame clones and leaves some out. The profile shows around 92,000 clones, 85% to 95% of them singletons. This entry belongs to a study of T cell changes during pregnancy in multiple sclerosis. The chain carries TRBV10-3 and TRBJ2-7; 10 bases match TRBD2. The sequencing used peripheral blood, collected after pregnancy. This TCR was recovered from a female donor with multiple sclerosis, enrolled in a pregnancy study. The CDR3 region has the DNA TGTGCCATCAGTGAAAGGAGGACTAGCGGCTACGAGCAGTACTTC. Its translation: CAISERRTSGYEQYF.